These 2 T cell receptor beta chains share one sample of origin, sequenced in a study of blood T cell repertoires in COVID-19. Assay: immunoSEQ multiplex PCR; the TCRdb copy retains only in-frame clones and omits some. The table includes 170,000 or so clones, 60% to 80% detected once. Sequenced input: PBMCs or T cells enriched from blood (not recorded which). These receptors all come from a woman aged 50 to 60 who had recovered from COVID-19.

J is TRBJ2-5 and V is TRBV5-1, with TRBD2 identical over 11 bases. From germline, CDR1 is SGHRS and CDR2 YFSETQ. The CDR3 covers 15 residues. Unmatched junction bases numbered 2, after V lost 2 bases and J lost 2 bases. This CDR3 reads CASSLRTSGQETQYF. The CDR3 DNA reads as TGCGCCAGCAGCTTACGGACTAGCGGGCAAGAGACCCAGTACTTC. Together with reference TRBV5-1 and TRBJ2-5, the CDR3 gives the full variable domain: KAGVTQTPRYLIKTRGQQVTLSCSPISGHRSVSWYQQTPGQGLQFLFEYFSETQRNKGNFPGRFSGRQFSNSRSEMNVSTLELGDSALYLCASSLRTSGQETQYFGPGTRLLVL.

This clone was detected only a few times. This chain uses TRBV10-1 with TRBJ2-3; D may be TRBD2 (5 bases). The CDR3 is 17 residues long. The germline V gene has CDR1 WNHNN and CDR2 SYGVQD (reference sequence). The germline V and J ends were trimmed by 0 bases and 2 bases, with 15 bases remaining between them. CDR3 loop: CASSESRRAEDTDTQYF. In DNA form, the CDR3 reads TGCGCCAGCAGTGAGTCAAGGCGGGCGGAGGACACAGATACGCAGTATTTT.